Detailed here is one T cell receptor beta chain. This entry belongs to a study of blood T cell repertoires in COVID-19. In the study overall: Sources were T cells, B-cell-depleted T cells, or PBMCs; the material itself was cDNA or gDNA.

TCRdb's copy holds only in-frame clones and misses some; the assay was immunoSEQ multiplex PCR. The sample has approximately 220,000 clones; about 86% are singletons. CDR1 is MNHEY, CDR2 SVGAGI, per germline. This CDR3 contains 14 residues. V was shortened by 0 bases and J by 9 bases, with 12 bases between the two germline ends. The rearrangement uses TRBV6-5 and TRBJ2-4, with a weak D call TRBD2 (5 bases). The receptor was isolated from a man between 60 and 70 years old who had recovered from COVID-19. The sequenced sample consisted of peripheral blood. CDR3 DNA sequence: TGTGCCAGCAGTTACTCTGCCCGCCGGGGCATTCAGTACTTC. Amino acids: CASSYSARRGIQYF.